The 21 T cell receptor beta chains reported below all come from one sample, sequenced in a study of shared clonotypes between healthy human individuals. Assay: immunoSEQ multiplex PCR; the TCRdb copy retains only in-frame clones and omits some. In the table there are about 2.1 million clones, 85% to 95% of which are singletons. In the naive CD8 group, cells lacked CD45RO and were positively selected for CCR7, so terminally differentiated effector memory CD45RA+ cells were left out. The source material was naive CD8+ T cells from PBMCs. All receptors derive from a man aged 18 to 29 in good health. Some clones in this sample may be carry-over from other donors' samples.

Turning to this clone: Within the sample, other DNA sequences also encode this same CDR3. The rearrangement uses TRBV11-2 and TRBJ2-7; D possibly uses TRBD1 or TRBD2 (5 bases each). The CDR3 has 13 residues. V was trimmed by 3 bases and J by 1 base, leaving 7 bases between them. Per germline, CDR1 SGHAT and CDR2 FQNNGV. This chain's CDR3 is CASSLGPSYEQYF. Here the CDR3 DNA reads TGTGCCAGCAGCTTGGGACCATCCTACGAGCAGTACTTC.

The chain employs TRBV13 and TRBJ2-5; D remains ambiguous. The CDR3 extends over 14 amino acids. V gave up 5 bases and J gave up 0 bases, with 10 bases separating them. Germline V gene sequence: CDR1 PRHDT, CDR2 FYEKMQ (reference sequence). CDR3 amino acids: CASSPPWNQETQYF. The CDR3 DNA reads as TGTGCCAGCAGCCCTCCCTGGAACCAAGAGACCCAGTACTTC.

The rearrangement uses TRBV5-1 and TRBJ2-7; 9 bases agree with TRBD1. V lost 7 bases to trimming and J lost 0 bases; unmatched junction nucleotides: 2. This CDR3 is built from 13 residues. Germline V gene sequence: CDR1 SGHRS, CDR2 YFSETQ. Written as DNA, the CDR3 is TGCGCCAGCGGGACAGGGAGCTCCTACGAGCAGTACTTC. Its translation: CASGTGSSYEQYF.

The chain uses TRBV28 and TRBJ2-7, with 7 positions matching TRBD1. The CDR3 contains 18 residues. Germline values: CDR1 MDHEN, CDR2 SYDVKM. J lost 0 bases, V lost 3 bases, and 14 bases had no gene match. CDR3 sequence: CASSFSHTGAGVSYEQYF. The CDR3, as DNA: TGTGCCAGCAGTTTCTCCCACACAGGGGCCGGCGTCTCCTACGAGCAGTACTTC. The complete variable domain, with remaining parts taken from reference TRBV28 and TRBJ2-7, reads DVKVTQSSRYLVKRTGEKVFLECVQDMDHENMFWYRQDPGLGLRLIYFSYDVKMKEKGDIPEGYSVSREKKERFSLILESASTNQTSMYLCASSFSHTGAGVSYEQYFGPGTRLTVT.

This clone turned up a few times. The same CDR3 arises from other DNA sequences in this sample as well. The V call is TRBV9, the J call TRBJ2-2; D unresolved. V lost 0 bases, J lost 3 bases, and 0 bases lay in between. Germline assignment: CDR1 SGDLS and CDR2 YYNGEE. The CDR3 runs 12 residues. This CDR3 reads CASSVDTGELFF. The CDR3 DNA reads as TGTGCCAGCAGCGTAGACACCGGGGAGCTGTTTTTT.

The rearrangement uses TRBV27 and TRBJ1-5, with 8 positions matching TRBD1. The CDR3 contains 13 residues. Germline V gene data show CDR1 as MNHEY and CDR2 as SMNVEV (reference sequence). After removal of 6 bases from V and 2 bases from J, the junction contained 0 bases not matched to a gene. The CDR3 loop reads CASRDRGNQPQHF. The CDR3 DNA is TGTGCCAGCAGGGACAGGGGCAATCAGCCCCAGCATTTT.

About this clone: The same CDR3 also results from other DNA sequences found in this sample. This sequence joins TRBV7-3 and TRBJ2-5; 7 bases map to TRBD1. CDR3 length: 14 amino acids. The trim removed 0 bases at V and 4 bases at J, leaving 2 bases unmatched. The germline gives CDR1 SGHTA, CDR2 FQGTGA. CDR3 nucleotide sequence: TGTGCCAGCAGCTTAACAGGGGGCCGAGAGACCCAGTACTTC. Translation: CASSLTGGRETQYF.

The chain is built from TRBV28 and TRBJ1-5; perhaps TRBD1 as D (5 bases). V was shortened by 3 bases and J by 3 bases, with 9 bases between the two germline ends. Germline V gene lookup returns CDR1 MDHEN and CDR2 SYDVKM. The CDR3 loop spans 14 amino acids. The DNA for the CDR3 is TGTGCCAGCAGTTTGGGGCAGTACAATCAGCCCCAGCATTTT. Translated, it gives CASSLGQYNQPQHF.

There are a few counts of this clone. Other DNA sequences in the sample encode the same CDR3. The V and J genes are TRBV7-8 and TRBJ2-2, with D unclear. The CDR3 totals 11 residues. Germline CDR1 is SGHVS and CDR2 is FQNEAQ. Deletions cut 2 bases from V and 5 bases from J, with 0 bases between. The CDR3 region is CASSLTGELFF. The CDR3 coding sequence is TGTGCCAGCAGCTTAACCGGGGAGCTGTTTTTT. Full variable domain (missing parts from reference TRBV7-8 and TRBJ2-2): GAGVSQSPRYKVAKRGQDVALRCDPISGHVSLFWYQQALGQGPEFLTYFQNEAQLDKSGLPSDRFFAERPEGSVSTLKIQRTQQEDSAVYLCASSLTGELFFGEGSRLTVL.

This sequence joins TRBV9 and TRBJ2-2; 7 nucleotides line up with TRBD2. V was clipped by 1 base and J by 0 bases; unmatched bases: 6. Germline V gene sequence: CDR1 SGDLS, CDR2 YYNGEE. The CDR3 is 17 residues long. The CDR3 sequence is CASSVMWEGPNTGELFF. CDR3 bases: TGTGCCAGCAGCGTAATGTGGGAGGGCCCGAACACCGGGGAGCTGTTTTTT.

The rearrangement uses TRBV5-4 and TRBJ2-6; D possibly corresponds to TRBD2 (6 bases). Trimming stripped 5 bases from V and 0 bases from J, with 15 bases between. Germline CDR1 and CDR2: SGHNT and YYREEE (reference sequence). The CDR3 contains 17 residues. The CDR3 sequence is CASSYGTSTSGANVLTF. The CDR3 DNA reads TGTGCCAGCAGTTACGGGACTTCGACCTCTGGGGCCAACGTCCTGACTTTC.

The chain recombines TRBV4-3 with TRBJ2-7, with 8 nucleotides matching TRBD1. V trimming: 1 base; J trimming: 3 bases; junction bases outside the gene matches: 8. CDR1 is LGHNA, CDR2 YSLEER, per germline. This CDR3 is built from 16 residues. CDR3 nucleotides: TGCGCCAGCAGCCAAGCAATCGGGACAGGTTACTACGAGCAGTACTTC. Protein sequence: CASSQAIGTGYYEQYF.

DNA for the CDR3: TGCGCCAGCAGCTTGAGTGCGGGTGAGCAGTTCTTC. Encoded protein: CASSLSAGEQFF. The chain has TRBV5-1 and TRBJ2-1, with D possibly being TRBD2 (5 bases). The CDR3 is 12 amino acids. From germline, CDR1 is SGHRS and CDR2 YFSETQ. V was shortened by 1 base and J by 9 bases, with 8 bases between the two germline ends.

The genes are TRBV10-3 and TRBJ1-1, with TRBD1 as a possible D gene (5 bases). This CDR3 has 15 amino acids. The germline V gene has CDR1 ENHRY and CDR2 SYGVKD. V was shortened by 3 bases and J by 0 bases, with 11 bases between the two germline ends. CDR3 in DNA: TGTGCCATCAGTGAAGGACACCAAATGAACACTGAAGCTTTCTTT. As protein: CAISEGHQMNTEAFF.

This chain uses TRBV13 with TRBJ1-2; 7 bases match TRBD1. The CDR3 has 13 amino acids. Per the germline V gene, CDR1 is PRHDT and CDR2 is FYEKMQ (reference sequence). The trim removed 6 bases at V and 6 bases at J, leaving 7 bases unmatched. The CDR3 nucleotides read TGTGCCAGCAGAAAAGGGGGCGCCCATGGCTACACCTTC. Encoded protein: CASRKGGAHGYTF.

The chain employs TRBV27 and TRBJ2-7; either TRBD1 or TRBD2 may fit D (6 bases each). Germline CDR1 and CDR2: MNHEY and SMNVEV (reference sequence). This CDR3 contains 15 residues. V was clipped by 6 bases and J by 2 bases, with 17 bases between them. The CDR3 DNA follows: TGTGCCAGCAGCCCCCGGTTCGGGGGCGCCTACGAGCAGTACTTC. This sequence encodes CASSPRFGGAYEQYF.

The CDR3 spells CASSLGGAGANVLTF. The CDR3 DNA reads as TGTGCCAGCAGCTTAGGGGGCGCTGGGGCCAACGTCCTGACTTTC. The chain carries TRBV11-2 and TRBJ2-6, with D possibly TRBD1 on 5 matching bases. Germline V gives CDR1 SGHAT, CDR2 FQNNGV. The CDR3 sequence is 15 residues long. Trimming took off 1 base at V and 2 bases at J, with 6 bases between the two ends.

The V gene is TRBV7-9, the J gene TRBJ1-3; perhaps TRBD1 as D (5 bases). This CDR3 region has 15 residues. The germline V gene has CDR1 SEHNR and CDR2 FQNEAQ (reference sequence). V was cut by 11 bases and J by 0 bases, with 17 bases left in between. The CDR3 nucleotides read TGTGCCGAAATCGGAGGGACCAACTCTGGAAACACCATATATTTT. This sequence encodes CAEIGGTNSGNTIYF.

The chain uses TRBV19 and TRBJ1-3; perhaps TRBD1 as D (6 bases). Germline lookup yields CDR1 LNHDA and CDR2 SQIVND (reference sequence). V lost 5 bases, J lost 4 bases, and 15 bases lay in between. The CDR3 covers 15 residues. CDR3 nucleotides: TGTGCCAGTAGTCCCCGACCGGGGGGCGGAAACACCATATATTTT. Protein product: CASSPRPGGGNTIYF.

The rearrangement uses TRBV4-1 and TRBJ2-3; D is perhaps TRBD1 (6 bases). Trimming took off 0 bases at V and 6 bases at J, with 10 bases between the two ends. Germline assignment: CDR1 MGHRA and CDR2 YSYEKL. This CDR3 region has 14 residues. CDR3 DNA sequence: TGCGCCAGCAGCCAAGATGGGGGCTGGGATACGCAGTATTTT. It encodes CASSQDGGWDTQYF.

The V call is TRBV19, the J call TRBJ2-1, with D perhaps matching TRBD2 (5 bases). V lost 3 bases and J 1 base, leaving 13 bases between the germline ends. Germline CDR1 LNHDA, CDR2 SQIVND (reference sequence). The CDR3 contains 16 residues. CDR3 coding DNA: TGTGCCAGTAGTATCAGCGGAGGTGGGTCCTACAATGAGCAGTTCTTC. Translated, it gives CASSISGGGSYNEQFF.